This record concerns one T cell receptor beta chain sequence. The source of the sample is a study of post-analysis software for immune sequencing data. Trimming removed 7 bases at V and 0 bases at J, with 7 bases between. Germline-derived CDR1 and CDR2 are MNHNY and SVGAGI (reference sequence). The CDR3 covers 13 residues. cDNA libraries of TCR beta carried unique molecular identifiers. TCRdb re-derived calls from the PCR reads in MiXCR, one entry per CDR3 protein. The sample consists of about 160,000 distinct CDR3 sequences, 36% of them appearing once. The rearrangement links TRBV6-6 to TRBJ2-4, with D possibly matching TRBD1 (6 bases). The specimen comprised blood, sampled after autologous hematopoietic stem cell transplantation. This clonotype was sampled from a girl aged 10 to 17 with multiple sclerosis. The CDR3 bases are TGTGCCAGCACGGACAGAGCCAAAAACATTCAGTACTTC. This codes for CASTDRAKNIQYF.